What follows are 22 T cell receptor beta chains derived from one specimen sequenced in a study of T cells in Graves' hyperthyroidism and ophthalmopathy (dated by TCRdb to the late 2010s). The library was made by multiplex PCR. This sample was sequenced with an Illumina HiSeq 2000. Amplification of TCR beta CDR3 regions was carried out from RNA transcripts. For the first round of RT-PCR on the TCR CDR3, the HTBI primer set was used together with the Qiagen OneStep RT-PCR kit. Through fastp at Q25 and MiXCR, TCRdb rebuilt clones from the public reads, retaining in-frame beta chains. Rows matching on CDR3 protein sequence are summarized as one entry with the most common DNA and genes. This sample has hundreds of thousands of distinct CDR3 sequences in its table, and 35% to 45% of those were observed once. Clones ranked in the top ten supply 7.5% to 9.5% of the sample. Material: blood. The source of these receptors is a man younger than 30 with Graves' hyperthyroidism.

This sequence joins TRBV7-9 and TRBJ1-6; no clear D. The CDR3 is 18 amino acids. Germline V gene lookup returns CDR1 SEHNR and CDR2 FQNEAQ (reference sequence). The V and J ends lost 5 bases and 1 base respectively, with 18 bases between them. The CDR3 bases are TGTGCCAGCAGCCAAGAGCGCGGATTTGAATCCTATAATTCACCCCTCCACTTT. The encoded protein is CASSQERGFESYNSPLHF.

This clonotype has ten or more counts. The chain combines TRBV20-1 with TRBJ2-7; the D gene is possibly TRBD2 (5 bases). V was cut by 3 bases and J by 7 bases, with 13 bases left in between. Germline V lookup: CDR1 DFQATT, CDR2 SNEGSKA (reference sequence). This CDR3 is 12 amino acids long. The CDR3 bases are TGCAGTGCTAGTAGAGGGTTAGGAGAGCAGTACTTC. It yields the protein CSASRGLGEQYF.

V usage is TRBV20-1 and J usage is TRBJ1-1; a weak D match, TRBD1 (5 bases). The CDR3 is 15 residues long. Germline V gene lookup returns CDR1 DFQATT and CDR2 SNEGSKA (reference sequence). Trimming cost V 5 bases and J 3 bases, with 19 bases left between them. The CDR3 region is CSARDPRKSDTEAFF. The CDR3 DNA reads as TGCAGTGCTCGGGACCCAAGGAAGTCGGACACTGAAGCTTTCTTT.

This clonotype was counted many times. The rearrangement uses TRBV29-1 and TRBJ1-1, with D tentatively TRBD1 (6 bases). Per the germline V gene, CDR1 is SQVTM and CDR2 is ANQGSEA. The CDR3 loop spans 12 amino acids. V was trimmed by 5 bases and J by 5 bases, leaving 12 bases between them. In DNA, the CDR3 is TGCAGCGTTCTACAGGGTGGAACTGAAGCTTTCTTT. Amino acids: CSVLQGGTEAFF.

This clonotype occurred many times. The chain carries TRBV7-6 and TRBJ2-7; 12 nucleotides line up with TRBD1. Germline CDR1 reads SGHVS; CDR2 reads FNYEAQ. This CDR3 spans 16 amino acids. V trimming: 4 bases; J trimming: 7 bases; junction bases outside the gene matches: 11. The CDR3 here is CASSSHSGTGGGEQYF. CDR3 nucleotide sequence: TGTGCCAGCAGCTCCCACTCCGGGACAGGGGGCGGAGAGCAGTACTTC.

This clonotype has only one observation. A read error may be the cause here, since a much bigger clone is one base away. The genes are TRBV2 and TRBJ2-5; 9 bases are a match to TRBD1. The DNA end favors TRBJ2-7, so the J call may be wrong. Germline loops: CDR1 SNHLY, CDR2 FYNNEI. CDR3 length: 14 residues. CDR3 sequence reads: CAISPGTGHYEQYF. As DNA, the CDR3 is TGTGCCATCAGTCCCGGGACAGGGCACTACGAGCAGTACTTC.

The rearrangement uses TRBV7-8 and TRBJ1-4; perhaps TRBD1 as D (6 bases). This CDR3 comprises 15 residues. The V and J ends lost 2 bases and 4 bases respectively, with 11 bases between them. Germline V gives CDR1 SGHVS, CDR2 FQNEAQ. The CDR3 region is CASSLSRTVNEKLFF. For the CDR3, the DNA is TGTGCCAGCAGCTTAAGTCGGACAGTTAATGAAAAACTGTTTTTT. The complete variable domain, with remaining parts taken from reference TRBV7-8 and TRBJ1-4, reads GAGVSQSPRYKVAKRGQDVALRCDPISGHVSLFWYQQALGQGPEFLTYFQNEAQLDKSGLPSDRFFAERPEGSVSTLKIQRTQQEDSAVYLCASSLSRTVNEKLFFGSGTQLSVL.

The V gene is TRBV7-3, the J gene TRBJ1-2, with D maybe TRBD1 (5 bases). V was pared by 0 bases and J by 12 bases, with 20 bases between. CDR1 is SGHTA, CDR2 FQGTGA, per germline. This CDR3 contains 15 residues. CDR3 amino acids: CASSLTSGVVAFNTF. The CDR3 DNA reads as TGTGCCAGCAGCTTAACGTCGGGGGTCGTAGCTTTCAACACCTTC.

V gene TRBV7-8 combines with J gene TRBJ2-3; 10 bases agree with TRBD2. CDR1 is SGHVS, CDR2 FQNEAQ, per germline. The CDR3 consists of 15 residues. The J segment lost 6 bases and the V segment lost 3 bases, leaving 6 bases of the junction unmatched. The CDR3 region is CASSFLAGVGDTQYF. CDR3 coding DNA: TGTGCCAGCAGCTTTCTAGCGGGAGTAGGGGATACGCAGTATTTT.

This clonotype was detected ten times or more. The CDR3 loop reads CSVGQGNEKLFF. CDR3 in DNA: TGCAGCGTTGGACAGGGGAATGAAAAACTGTTTTTT. This chain uses TRBV29-1 with TRBJ1-4, with 8 nucleotides matching TRBD1. From germline, CDR1 is SQVTM and CDR2 ANQGSEA. With V trimmed by 4 bases and J by 5 bases, 0 bases remained unmatched. CDR3 length equals 12 residues.

This clonotype was counted many times. The J gene is TRBJ1-4, the V gene TRBV19; no reliable D call. Germline-derived CDR1 and CDR2 are LNHDA and SQIVND (reference sequence). The V end lost 9 bases, the J end lost 4 bases, and 15 bases lay between the germline ends. The CDR3 contains 14 residues. The CDR3 nucleotides read TGTGCCAGGACCGAAGGGAGATTTAATGAAAAACTGTTTTTT. This codes for CARTEGRFNEKLFF.

This clonotype turned up a few times. The chain joins TRBV5-6 to TRBJ1-1, with a possible D match to TRBD1 (6 bases). CDR3 length equals 15 residues. With 0 bases removed from V and 3 bases from J, the gap between germline ends came to 12 bases. Germline values: CDR1 SGHDT, CDR2 YYEEEE. CDR3 sequence (DNA): TGTGCCAGCAGCTTGGCCAGGACAGATTACACTGAAGCTTTCTTT. Translation gives CASSLARTDYTEAFF.

This clonotype was picked up one time. J is TRBJ2-7 and V is TRBV30; D is ambiguous. There are 12 residues in the CDR3. Germline lookup yields CDR1 GTSNPN and CDR2 SVGIG (reference sequence). V lost 4 bases, J lost 2 bases, and 9 bases lay in between. The CDR3 here is CAWNTVPYEQYF. The CDR3 DNA reads TGTGCCTGGAATACAGTGCCCTACGAGCAGTACTTC.

This clonotype was seen more than once but under ten times. The chain joins TRBV7-9 to TRBJ1-1; D gene unclear. The germline V gene has CDR1 SEHNR and CDR2 FQNEAQ (reference sequence). This CDR3 is built from 13 residues. V lost 5 bases and J lost 5, with 12 bases in between. The DNA of the CDR3 is TGTGCCAGCAGCAGTTTAGTTGATACTGAAGCTTTCTTT. This codes for CASSSLVDTEAFF.

This clonotype was detected many times. The genes are TRBV7-2 and TRBJ1-5, with D possibly TRBD1 on 6 matching bases. The CDR3 totals 15 residues. Germline V gene lookup returns CDR1 SGHTA and CDR2 FQGNSA. Trimming removed 5 bases at V and 3 bases at J, with 14 bases between. The CDR3 nucleotides read TGTGCCAGCAGCAAGACCGGGACATACAATCAGCCCCAGCATTTT. Protein sequence: CASSKTGTYNQPQHF.

V usage is TRBV5-1 and J usage is TRBJ2-2; tentative D call: TRBD1 (5 bases). This CDR3 has 16 residues. Germline assignment: CDR1 SGHRS and CDR2 YFSETQ. The ends were cut back, 3 bases at V and 4 bases at J, with 16 bases in the middle. DNA for the CDR3: TGCGCCAGCAGCTCCGGACATTCCAGAGGCACCGGGGAGCTGTTTTTT. It yields the protein CASSSGHSRGTGELFF. Combining the CDR3 with reference TRBV5-1 and TRBJ2-2 gives the whole variable domain KAGVTQTPRYLIKTRGQQVTLSCSPISGHRSVSWYQQTPGQGLQFLFEYFSETQRNKGNFPGRFSGRQFSNSRSEMNVSTLELGDSALYLCASSSGHSRGTGELFFGEGSRLTVL.

This clonotype has a handful of counts. This chain joins TRBV12-3 or TRBV12-4 and TRBJ2-7, with D hard to call. The CDR3 spans 13 residues. Trimming removed 7 bases from V and 3 bases from J, with 13 bases in between. For the CDR3, the DNA is TGTGCCAGCACCTTCGGTGGCCACTACGAGCAGTACTTC. Translating gives CASTFGGHYEQYF.

The V gene is TRBV7-8, the J gene TRBJ1-5; D uncertain. Trimming stripped 7 bases from V and 0 bases from J, with 13 bases between. The CDR3 runs 15 residues. CDR1 and CDR2 (germline): SGHVS, FQNEAQ. For the CDR3, the DNA is TGTGCCAGCAATGGGGATACAATTAGCAATCAGCCCCAGCATTTT. Translating gives CASNGDTISNQPQHF.

This clonotype occurred many times. V is TRBV5-1 and J is TRBJ2-7; 9 bases match TRBD1. With 0 bases clipped from V and 6 bases from J, the junction kept 4 bases outside the gene matches. The germline gives CDR1 SGHRS, CDR2 YFSETQ. CDR3 size: 14 residues. The DNA of the CDR3 is TGCGCCAGCAGCTTGGAGGGGACAGGGATCGAGCAGTACTTC. Protein: CASSLEGTGIEQYF.

This clonotype was recorded at least ten times. The junction shows a germline mismatch at one end, possibly a read error. V is TRBV7-7 and J is TRBJ1-5, with TRBD1 as a possible D gene (6 bases). Germline lookup yields CDR1 SSHAT and CDR2 FNYEAQ (reference sequence). CDR3 length: 15 residues. The CDR3 bases are TGTGCTAGCAGGCCTACAGGGAGAAGCAATCAGCCCCAGCATTTT. Translated, it gives CASRPTGRSNQPQHF.

The genes are TRBV5-1 and TRBJ2-7; 9 bases align to TRBD2. This CDR3 is 15 amino acids long. Losses at the gene ends were 0 bases for V and 3 bases for J; bases not matched to a gene: 4. The germline V gene has CDR1 SGHRS and CDR2 YFSETQ. The CDR3 loop reads CASSLVLAGNYEQYF. The DNA for the CDR3 is TGCGCCAGCAGCTTGGTACTAGCGGGTAACTACGAGCAGTACTTC.

The rearrangement links TRBV7-9 to TRBJ2-7; possible D gene TRBD1, 6 bases. This CDR3 spans 14 amino acids. Trimming removed 5 bases from V and 1 base from J, with 12 bases in between. Germline V CDR1 and CDR2: SEHNR, FQNEAQ (reference sequence). The CDR3 sequence is CASSNRDKSYEQYF. The DNA of the CDR3 is TGTGCCAGCAGCAACCGGGACAAATCCTACGAGCAGTACTTC. The whole variable domain, remainder taken from reference TRBV7-9 and TRBJ2-7, is DTGVSQNPRHKITKRGQNVTFRCDPISEHNRLYWYRQTLGQGPEFLTYFQNEAQLEKSRLLSDRFSAERPKGSFSTLEIQRTEQGDSAMYLCASSNRDKSYEQYFGPGTRLTVT.